This is a list of T cell receptor beta chains from one sample in a study of spatial heterogeneity in lung cancer. Via MiXCR, TCRdb re-called the 5' RACE reads, giving one row per CDR3 protein. This sample carries about 47,000 distinct CDR3 sequences, 6% to 8.5% of them seen once, and the ten largest clones take about a third. The specimen comprised PBMCs, sampled at follow-up. All receptors come from a female donor with early-stage non-small cell lung cancer. Each CDR3 is given with its conserved first and last residue. D genes are given only for firm matches. A row's size may be missing; if present it is once, few, many or a size class.

D	V	J	size	DNA	CDR3
TRBD2	TRBV7-9	TRBJ2-3	many	TGTGCCAGCAGCCCCCGAGGCGGAGCGGGGGCCTCCACAGATACGCAGTATTTT	CASSPRGGAGASTDTQYF
TRBD2	TRBV5-6	TRBJ2-5	few	TGTGCCAGCAGCTCGGTGGGCGCGGGGGGACAAGAGACCCAGTACTTC	CASSSVGAGGQETQYF
-	TRBV6-2/TRBV6-3	TRBJ2-2	many	TGTGCCAGCAGTTACTCGGGGTTTTCGAACACCGGGGAGCTGTTTTTT	CASSYSGFSNTGELFF
-	TRBV5-1	TRBJ1-2	-	TGCGCCAGCAGCTTTTCCGACGGGAGCGATGGCTACACCTTC	CASSFSDGSDGYTF
TRBD1	TRBV7-2	TRBJ1-6	-	TGTGCCAGCACCCTGAGACAGGGCTCTTTCTCACCCCTCCACTTT	CASTLRQGSFSPLHF
-	TRBV7-3	TRBJ2-1	-	TGTGCCAGCAGCTTACTTAGCGGCCCGTACAATGAGCAGTTCTTC	CASSLLSGPYNEQFF
-	TRBV3-1	TRBJ1-6	few	TGTGCCAGCAGCCAAGATAACAGGGAAAATTCACCCCTCCACTTT	CASSQDNRENSPLHF
-	TRBV20-1	TRBJ2-7	few	TGCAGTGCTAGAACCGGGGGGCCCTACGAGCAGTACTTC	CSARTGGPYEQYF
-	TRBV7-9	TRBJ2-7	many	TGTGCCAGCAGCTTAGGGGACTACGAGCAGTACTTC	CASSLGDYEQYF
-	TRBV10-3	TRBJ2-7	-	TGTGCCGTCCACAGTGGGACCTACGAGCAGTACTTC	CAVHSGTYEQYF
-	TRBV9	TRBJ2-7	many	TGTGCCAGCAGCCTCCACCCTACTAGTTCGGGTGAGCAGTACTTC	CASSLHPTSSGEQYF
-	TRBV20-1	TRBJ2-4	many	TGCAGTGCAAACCGGGACGGTGGGAACATTCAGTACTTC	CSANRDGGNIQYF
TRBD2	TRBV7-9	TRBJ2-3	many	TGTGCCAGCAGCTCCCCCCTAGCGGGGGGGCCTTTCACAGATACGCAGTATTTT	CASSSPLAGGPFTDTQYF
-	TRBV10-3	TRBJ2-5	-	TGTGCCATCAGTGAAAAGGGGGAGACCCAGTACTTC	CAISEKGETQYF
-	TRBV29-1	TRBJ2-1	-	TGCAGCGCTCTCATCGAGCAAAGGGAGCAGTTCTTC	CSALIEQREQFF
-	TRBV7-9	TRBJ2-2	-	TGTGCCAGCAGCTTAGACGCGGGGACCGGGGAGCTGTTTTTT	CASSLDAGTGELFF
-	TRBV7-3	TRBJ2-1	few	TGTGCCAGCAGCTCTATGGACTTTTCCTACAATGAGCAGTTCTTC	CASSSMDFSYNEQFF
TRBD2	TRBV10-3	TRBJ2-2	many	TGTGCCATCAGGTTTAGCGGGGGCTTCACCGGGGAGCTGTTTTTT	CAIRFSGGFTGELFF
-	TRBV3-1	TRBJ2-6	-	TGTGCCAGCAGCCACAATAAGGGGCTCTCTGGGGCCAACGTCCTGACTTTC	CASSHNKGLSGANVLTF
-	TRBV5-1	TRBJ2-1	medium-sized	TGCGCCAGCAGCTTGGGGTCTAGCAGCACTTACAATGAGCAGTTCTTC	CASSLGSSSTYNEQFF
-	TRBV12-3/TRBV12-4	TRBJ2-5	few	TGTGCCAGCAGTTTACGGAGGAGGATCCAAGAGACCCAGTACTTC	CASSLRRRIQETQYF
TRBD2	TRBV7-8	TRBJ2-1	-	TGTGCCAGCAGCCTAGCGGGGGCCAGCTACAATGAGCAGTTCTTC	CASSLAGASYNEQFF
-	TRBV28	TRBJ1-2	-	TGTGCCAGCGGGAGCAGCTATGGCTACACCTTC	CASGSSYGYTF
-	TRBV29-1	TRBJ1-2	-	TGCAGCGCTCTACGGGACCGCTATGGCTACACCTTC	CSALRDRYGYTF
-	TRBV6-5	TRBJ2-5	-	TGTGCCAGCAGTAAACTTGAGACCCAGTACTTC	CASSKLETQYF
-	TRBV20-1	TRBJ1-2	many	TGCAGTGCTACCCCCCGGACCCACTATGGCTACACCTTC	CSATPRTHYGYTF
-	TRBV28	TRBJ1-1	many	TGTGCCAGCAGTTTAACCCCAGGGAGTCATACTGAAGCTTTCTTT	CASSLTPGSHTEAFF
-	TRBV12-3/TRBV12-4	TRBJ2-2	-	TGTGCCAGCAGTTACACAGGGATTCCCGGGGAGCTGTTTTTT	CASSYTGIPGELFF
TRBD1	TRBV10-3	TRBJ2-2	-	TGTGCCATCCAGGGGGTCCCGAACACCGGGGAGCTGTTTTTT	CAIQGVPNTGELFF
TRBD1	TRBV5-5	TRBJ1-2	many	TGTGCCAGCAGAGAAGCCGGGACAGGGTCGAGGGGCTACACCTTC	CASREAGTGSRGYTF
-	TRBV5-5	TRBJ2-3	many	TGTGCCAGCAGAGCCGGGGGCGGATATACGCAGTATTTT	CASRAGGGYTQYF
TRBD2	TRBV5-1	TRBJ2-5	few	TGCGCCAGCAGCTTGACTAGCGTGGGGGAGACCCAGTACTTC	CASSLTSVGETQYF
-	TRBV5-8	TRBJ1-1	few	TGTGCCAGCAGCTTTCATCTCGGGGCTTTCTTT	CASSFHLGAFF
TRBD2	TRBV9	TRBJ2-7	many	TGTGCCAGCAGCGTAGCTGGGAGGGCGGGGACCTACGAGCAGTACTTC	CASSVAGRAGTYEQYF
TRBD1	TRBV5-1	TRBJ2-3	few	TGCGCCAGCAGCCTGCAGGGATGGGCTAGGGGGCACAGAGATACGCAGTATTTT	CASSLQGWARGHRDTQYF
-	TRBV7-3	TRBJ1-6	many	TGTGCCAGCAGCTTACCCGGTTCACCCCTCCACTTT	CASSLPGSPLHF
-	TRBV12-3/TRBV12-4	TRBJ1-5	many	TGTGCCAGCAGTCTTACAGGGCAGGGCAATCAGCCCCAGCATTTT	CASSLTGQGNQPQHF
-	TRBV7-6	TRBJ2-5	many	TGTGCCAGCAGCTTGACCCATCAAGAGACCCAGTACTTC	CASSLTHQETQYF
-	TRBV14	TRBJ2-5	-	TGTGCCAGCAGCCAAGACCCCGGGGGGACCCAGTACTTC	CASSQDPGGTQYF
TRBD2	TRBV3-1	TRBJ2-3	many	TGTGCCAGCACCGCGGGGGGGCATAAAGATACGCAGTATTTT	CASTAGGHKDTQYF
TRBD2	TRBV2	TRBJ2-1	-	TGTGCCAGCAGTCCACCAGCGGGGGCTTTCAATGAGCAGTTCTTC	CASSPPAGAFNEQFF
TRBD1	TRBV19	TRBJ2-1	-	TGTGCCACCAAACAGGGGGCCTTTGCTAATGAGCAGTTCTTC	CATKQGAFANEQFF
-	TRBV7-9	TRBJ2-7	-	TGTGCCAGCAGCCACTCGCCGGGACCCAGTCCCGAGCAGTACTTC	CASSHSPGPSPEQYF
-	TRBV29-1	TRBJ2-2	few	TGCAGCGTTGTCCTACGAGGCACCGGGGAGCTGTTTTTT	CSVVLRGTGELFF
-	TRBV6-6	TRBJ2-7	many	TGTGCCAGCACTGGGAGGGACAGGAGCTCATACGAGCAGTACTTC	CASTGRDRSSYEQYF
TRBD1	TRBV7-3	TRBJ2-5	medium-sized	TGTGCCAGCTCCCGGGACAGGGGAGAGACCCAGTACTTC	CASSRDRGETQYF
TRBD2	TRBV2	TRBJ2-7	few	TGTGCCAGCAGTAGGACTAGCGGGGTCTACGAGCAGTACTTC	CASSRTSGVYEQYF
TRBD2	TRBV6-6	TRBJ2-3	many	TGTGCCAGCAGGGGACTAGTGACCCCTAGCACAGATACGCAGTATTTT	CASRGLVTPSTDTQYF
-	TRBV5-1	TRBJ1-4	many	TGCGCCAGCTCGCGGACGGTCGGCGAGCGGAATGAAAAACTGTTTTTT	CASSRTVGERNEKLFF
-	TRBV18	TRBJ1-1	few	TGTGCCACCACAGGGAGGCGGGACACTGAAGCTTTCTTT	CATTGRRDTEAFF